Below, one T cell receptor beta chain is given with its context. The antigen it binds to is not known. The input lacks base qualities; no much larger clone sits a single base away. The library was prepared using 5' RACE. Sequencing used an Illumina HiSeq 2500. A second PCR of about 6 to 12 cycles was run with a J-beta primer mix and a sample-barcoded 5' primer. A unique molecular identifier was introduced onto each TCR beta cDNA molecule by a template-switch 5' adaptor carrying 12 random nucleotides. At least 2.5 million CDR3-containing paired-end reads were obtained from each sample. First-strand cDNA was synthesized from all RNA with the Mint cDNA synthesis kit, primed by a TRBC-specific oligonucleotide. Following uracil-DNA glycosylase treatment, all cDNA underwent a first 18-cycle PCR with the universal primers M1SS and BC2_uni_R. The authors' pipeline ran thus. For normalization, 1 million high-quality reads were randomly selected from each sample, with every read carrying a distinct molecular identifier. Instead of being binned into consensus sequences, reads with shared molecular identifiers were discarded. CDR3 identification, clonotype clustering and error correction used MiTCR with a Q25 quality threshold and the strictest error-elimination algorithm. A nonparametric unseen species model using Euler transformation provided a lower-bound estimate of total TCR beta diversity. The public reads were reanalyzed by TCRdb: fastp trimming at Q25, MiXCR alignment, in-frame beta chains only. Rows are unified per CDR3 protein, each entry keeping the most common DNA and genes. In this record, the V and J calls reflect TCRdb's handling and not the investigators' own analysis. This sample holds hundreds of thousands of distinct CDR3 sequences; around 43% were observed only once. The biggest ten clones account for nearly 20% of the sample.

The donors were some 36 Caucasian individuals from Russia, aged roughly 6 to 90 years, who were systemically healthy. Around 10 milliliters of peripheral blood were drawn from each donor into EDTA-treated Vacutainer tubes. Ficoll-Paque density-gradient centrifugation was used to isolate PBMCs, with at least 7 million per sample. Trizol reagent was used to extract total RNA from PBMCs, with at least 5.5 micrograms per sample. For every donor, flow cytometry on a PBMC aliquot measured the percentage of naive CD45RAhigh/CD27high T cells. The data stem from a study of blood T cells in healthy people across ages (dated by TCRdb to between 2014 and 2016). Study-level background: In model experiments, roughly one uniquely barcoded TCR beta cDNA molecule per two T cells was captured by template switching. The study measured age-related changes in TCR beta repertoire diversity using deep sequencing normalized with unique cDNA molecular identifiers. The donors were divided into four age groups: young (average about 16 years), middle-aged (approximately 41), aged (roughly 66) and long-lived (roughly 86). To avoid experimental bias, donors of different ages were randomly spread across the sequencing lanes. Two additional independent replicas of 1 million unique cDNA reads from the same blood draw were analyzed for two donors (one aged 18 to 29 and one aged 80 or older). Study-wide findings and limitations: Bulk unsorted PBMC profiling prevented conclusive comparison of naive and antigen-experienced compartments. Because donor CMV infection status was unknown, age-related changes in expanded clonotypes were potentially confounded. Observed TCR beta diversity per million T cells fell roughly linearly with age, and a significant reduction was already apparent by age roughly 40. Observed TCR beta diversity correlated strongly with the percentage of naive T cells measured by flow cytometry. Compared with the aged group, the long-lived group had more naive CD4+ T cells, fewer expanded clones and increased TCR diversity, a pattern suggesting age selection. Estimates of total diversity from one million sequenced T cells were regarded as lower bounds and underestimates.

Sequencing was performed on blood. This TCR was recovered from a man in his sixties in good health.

The encoded CDR3 is CASSLGLRTGGKETQYF. The DNA sequence is TGTGCCAGCAGTTTAGGTCTCAGGACAGGAGGGAAAGAGACCCAGTACTTC. Here the chain combines TRBV12-3 or TRBV12-4 and TRBJ2-5, with TRBD1 perhaps the D gene, on 7 matching bases. Taken from cysteine to phenylalanine, the CDR3 has 17 residues. Only the CDR3 region is kept as DNA, spanning 51 bases read in frame from base 1. V and J are truncated by 1 base and 3 bases respectively, leaving an intervening sequence of 18 bases.